This T cell receptor beta chain emerged from a study of glioma-infiltrating T cells after dendritic cell vaccination. The V segment lost 8 bases and the J segment 3 bases; nucleotides outside the gene matches: 9. Germline CDR1 is MNHNY and CDR2 is SVGAGI (reference sequence). CDR3 length: 15 residues. Some clones are missing from TCRdb's copy, which holds only in-frame ones; the method was immunoSEQ multiplex PCR. The data show 90,000 to 140,000 clones, with 90% seen just once and 2.7% held by the top ten. The time point was: after dendritic cell vaccination, including at tumor progression/relapse. This specimen consisted of blood, obtained after dendritic cell vaccination. The chain carries TRBV6-6 and TRBJ1-2, with 10 bases lining up with TRBD1. This TCR came from a human donor with glioblastoma. The CDR3 here is CASQNGQGGDYGYTF. In nucleotides, the CDR3 is TGTGCCAGCCAAAACGGACAGGGGGGAGACTATGGCTACACCTTC.